This T cell receptor beta chain is from a study of response to subunit inactivated influenza vaccine. TCRdb independently ran MiXCR on the RT-PCR reads; one entry per CDR3 protein. The data show around 750,000 distinct CDR3 sequences, over 20% seen once. From germline, CDR1 is SGHTA and CDR2 FQGNSA. CDR3 length: 15 residues. V shed 2 bases, J shed 9 bases, and the junction held 9 bases outside the gene matches. This clonotype was counted only a few times. What it binds is unknown. Study observations and caveats: It was suggested by the authors that few new T cells are recruited by each seasonal influenza vaccination.

The V gene is TRBV7-2, the J gene TRBJ2-4, with TRBD2 matching over 8 bases. Sequencing was performed on PBMCs from blood, taken roughly 5 days after vaccination. This TCR was sampled from a man aged 45-60 years who received an inactivated influenza vaccine. The CDR3 here is CASSLSGTRSGIQYF. In DNA, the CDR3 is TGTGCCAGCAGCTTATCTGGGACTAGGTCTGGCATTCAGTACTTC.